This T cell receptor (beta chain) appears in the sequencing data of a study of OX40 agonist ivuxolimab in advanced cancers. General study results and limits: In the expanded peripheral T cells, antigen specificity was never determined. Clones of CD4+ and CD8+ blood T cells grew by week 6 at doses of 0.1 to 3.0 mg/kg.

Regarding this clone: The antigen is undetermined.

CDR3 size: 20 residues. Germline V lookup: CDR1 LGHNA, CDR2 YNFKEQ. With 1 base clipped from V and 1 base from J, the junction kept 13 bases outside the gene matches. Repertoires were generated with immunoSEQ multiplex PCR, while TCRdb's copy carries only in-frame clones and drops some. The sample contains more than 40,000 clones, roughly four fifths of which appear only once. The chain combines TRBV4-2 with TRBJ2-6; 7 positions match TRBD1. This specimen consisted of CD4+ or CD8+ T cells sorted from blood, obtained in a trial of the OX40 agonist ivuxolimab. The sequence was obtained from an adult with an advanced solid tumor such as melanoma, head and neck, liver or kidney cancer. In nucleotides, the CDR3 is TGTGCCAGCAGCCAAGTCTCGAGGGGGCGCAGGTCATCTGGGGCCAACGTCCTGACTTTC. It is translated as CASSQVSRGRRSSGANVLTF.